A selection of T cell receptor beta chains follows, all from one sample in a study of tumor-infiltrating lymphocytes in glioblastoma multiforme. TCRdb re-derived calls from the multiplex PCR reads in MiXCR, one entry per CDR3 protein. The data show 9,000 to 10,000 distinct CDR3 sequences, with just over 65% seen just once and 45% to 65% held by the top ten. Specimen: brain tumor tissue. Receptors were obtained from a male donor with glioblastoma. The CDR3 runs from the conserved cysteine through the conserved F or W. D genes are given only for firm matches. Clone size appears in some rows only: once, few, many, or a class for an expanded clone.

d_call j_call cdr3_length v_call clone_size cdr3_aa cdr3_nt
NA TRBJ2-2 15 TRBV12-3/TRBV12-4 NA CASSPVVFDTWELFF TGTGCCAGCAGTCCCGTAGTATTTGACACCTGGGAGCTGTTTTTT
NA TRBJ2-2 17 TRBV25-1 NA CASGAQEGRLDTGELFF TGTGCCAGCGGTGCCCAAGAAGGGCGCCTTGACACCGGGGAGCTGTTTTTT
NA TRBJ1-5 14 TRBV6-6 NA CVSSRPGRYQPQHF TGTGTCAGCAGCCGACCGGGCCGCTATCAGCCCCAGCATTTT
NA TRBJ2-1 13 TRBV6-5 few CASSDARYNEQFF TGTGCCAGCAGTGACGCAAGGTACAATGAGCAGTTCTTC
NA TRBJ1-5 14 TRBV20-1 NA CSARGGLESQPQHF TGCAGTGCTAGAGGAGGGCTGGAGTCTCAGCCCCAGCATTTT
TRBD2 TRBJ2-1 14 TRBV7-9 NA CASSSGTSGNGQFF TGTGCCAGCAGCTCTGGGACTAGCGGCAATGGGCAGTTCTTC
NA TRBJ2-7 13 TRBV29-1 NA CGVQASDSYEQYF TGCGGGGTCCAAGCTAGCGACTCCTACGAGCAGTACTTC
NA TRBJ2-7 14 TRBV28 few CASSASSATYEQYF TGTGCCAGCAGTGCCTCTAGCGCAACCTACGAGCAGTACTTC
NA TRBJ1-2 12 TRBV29-1 NA CSVEKGGRGCTF TGCAGCGTTGAAAAGGGAGGACGAGGTTGCACCTTT
NA TRBJ1-4 14 TRBV4-1 NA CASSQEEEGFILFF TGCGCCAGCAGCCAAGAGGAAGAAGGGTTTATACTGTTTTTT
NA TRBJ2-7 14 TRBV6-1 NA CASSLNDRLYERYF TGTGCCAGCAGTCTCAACGACAGACTTTACGAGCGGTACTTC
NA TRBJ2-5 14 TRBV7-9 many CASSSTQGELTQYF TGTGCCAGCAGCTCGACTCAGGGAGAACTGACCCAGTACTTC
NA TRBJ2-2 15 TRBV11-3 NA CASSGGAYDTGELFF TGTGCCAGCAGCGGGGGGGCTTACGACACCGGGGAGCTGTTTTTT
NA TRBJ2-7 11 TRBV6-6 NA CASSYSKEQYF TGTGCCAGCAGTTACTCGAAAGAACAGTACTTC
NA TRBJ2-3 15 TRBV11-2 NA CASSTHVGARGPQFF TGTGCCAGCAGCACTCATGTGGGGGCGCGAGGACCGCAGTTTTTT
NA TRBJ2-1 15 TRBV24-1 once CATSETRGGSYEQFF TGTGCCACCAGTGAGACAAGGGGCGGTAGCTATGAGCAGTTTTTC
NA TRBJ1-1 11 TRBV12-3/TRBV12-4 once CSSSVQTEAFF TGCAGCAGCTCCGTCCAGACTGAAGCTTTCTTT
NA TRBJ2-3 14 TRBV11-2 NA CAGSLPTGEDTQYF TGTGCCGGCAGCTTACCAACGGGGGAAGATACGCAGTATTTT
TRBD1 TRBJ1-1 15 TRBV12-3/TRBV12-4 NA CASSSPGGGLTKAFF TGTGCCAGCAGTTCTCCAGGGGGGGGGCTAACTAAAGCTTTCTTT
NA TRBJ2-1 16 TRBV20-1 NA CSAQTNGMATYNEQFF TGCAGCGCGCAAACTAACGGGATGGCCACGTACAATGAGCAGTTCTTC
NA TRBJ2-1 13 TRBV11-2 NA CASSLDLGGQQFF TGTGCCAGCAGCTTAGATTTGGGGGGACAGCAGTTCTTC
NA TRBJ2-2 20 TRBV11-2 NA CASTPSFGRGLVVNTGGLFF TGTGCCAGCACCCCCTCATTCGGCCGAGGGCTAGTGGTAAACACCGGGGGGCTGTTTTTT
TRBD1 TRBJ1-1 15 TRBV11-1 once CAGSSPGTGGTEAFF TGTGCCGGCAGCTCCCCGGGGACAGGGGGCACCGAAGCTTTCTTT
TRBD2 TRBJ2-5 15 TRBV10-3 once CAIRDPTSGQETQYF TGTGCCATCAGAGACCCAACTAGCGGCCAAGAGACCCAGTACTTC
NA TRBJ1-2 13 TRBV20-1 NA CSARSVTGYGYTF TGCAGTGCTAGATCAGTGACAGGCTATGGCTACACCTTC
TRBD1 TRBJ2-5 16 TRBV20-1 NA CSAPGAHRGAKETQYF TGCAGTGCTCCCGGGGCACACAGGGGCGCGAAAGAGACCCAGTACTTC
TRBD2 TRBJ2-1 15 TRBV24-1 many CATSEGLVAGDEQFF TGTGCCACCAGTGAAGGTCTAGTAGCGGGAGATGAGCAGTTCTTC
TRBD2 TRBJ2-3 16 TRBV4-2 NA CASSQDLAGGTDTQYF TGTGCCAGCAGCCAAGATCTGGCGGGGGGAACAGATACGCAGTATTTT
NA TRBJ2-7 13 TRBV29-1 NA CSVRTCDCYEQYF TGCAGCGTCCGAACTTGCGACTGCTACGAGCAGTACTTC
NA TRBJ1-1 12 TRBV11-2 NA CVSRDQGGRAFF TGTGTCAGCAGGGATCAGGGAGGTAGAGCTTTCTTT
NA TRBJ2-1 15 TRBV5-1 NA CASSLLVGSYNVQFF TGCGCCAGCAGCTTATTAGTGGGATCCTACAATGTGCAGTTCTTC
NA TRBJ2-3 15 TRBV10-2 NA CASSEAGAGAGAQYF TGCGCCAGCAGTGAGGCAGGGGCTGGGGCAGGTGCGCAGTATTTT
NA TRBJ2-6 19 TRBV10-3 NA CAIGAAGRHAPSGANVLTF TGTGCCATCGGTGCGGCAGGGCGCCACGCACCCTCTGGGGCCAACGTCCTGACTTTC
NA TRBJ2-3 13 TRBV20-1 NA CSARDNFGDTQYF TGCAGTGCGAGGGACAATTTTGGGGATACGCAGTATTTT
NA TRBJ2-3 13 TRBV20-1 NA CSAGSESTDMQYF TGTAGTGCCGGTTCAGAAAGCACAGATATGCAGTATTTT
NA TRBJ1-3 14 TRBV6-5 NA CASSYSDRRNTIYF TGTGCCAGCAGCTACTCGGACCGTCGGAACACCATATATTTT
TRBD2 TRBJ2-2 14 TRBV10-3 medium-sized CAITSGRISGELFF TGTGCCATAACTAGCGGGAGGATCTCCGGGGAGCTGTTTTTT
NA TRBJ2-1 12 TRBV7-8 NA CASSYQGNGQLF TGTGCCAGCAGCTATCAGGGGAATGGGCAGTTATTC
TRBD1 TRBJ2-7 13 TRBV12-3/TRBV12-4 NA CASSPRTGAMQYF TGTGCCAGCAGTCCCCGGACAGGGGCGATGCAGTACTTC
NA TRBJ2-5 12 TRBV11-2 NA CASSQWEEAQYF TGTGCCAGCAGCCAGTGGGAGGAGGCCCAATACTTC
TRBD2 TRBJ2-3 16 TRBV20-1 NA CSVSSGRISDTDTQYF TGCAGTGTTAGCTCCGGGAGGATTTCGGACACAGATACGCAGTATTTT
NA TRBJ1-1 14 TRBV6-5 NA CASSYSIRRKGAFF TGTGCCAGCAGTTACTCGATCCGGAGGAAGGGAGCTTTCTTT
NA TRBJ2-7 12 TRBV12-3/TRBV12-4 NA CASSLQSGEEYF TGTGCCAGCAGTTTACAGTCTGGCGAGGAGTACTTC
TRBD1 TRBJ2-5 12 TRBV29-1 few CSASGGEETQYF TGCAGCGCCTCAGGGGGCGAAGAGACCCAGTACTTC
NA TRBJ2-1 19 TRBV5-4 NA CASSLSSGRDMDSYNEQFF TGTGCCAGCAGCTTGAGTAGCGGACGGGATATGGACTCCTACAATGAGCAGTTCTTC
NA TRBJ2-7 10 TRBV12-3/TRBV12-4 NA CANSLYEQYF TGTGCCAACAGTCTCTACGAGCAGTACTTC
NA TRBJ2-1 14 TRBV5-5 NA CASSQNRQMNEQFF TGTGCCAGCAGCCAGAACCGACAGATGAATGAGCAGTTCTTC
NA TRBJ2-7 13 TRBV6-1 once CASTELRVYEQYF TGTGCCAGCACGGAGCTACGTGTCTACGAGCAGTACTTC
NA TRBJ2-1 12 TRBV5-6 NA CASSFTSSLRFF TGTGCCAGCAGCTTCACGTCTAGCCTACGGTTCTTC
NA TRBJ2-3 15 TRBV7-8 NA CASSPLGAGTDTQYF TGTGCCAGCAGCCCGCTTGGGGCGGGCACAGATACGCAGTATTTT
NA TRBJ1-1 14 TRBV20-1 NA CSAPSPRVNTEAFF TGCAGTGCTCCTTCCCCCAGGGTGAACACTGAAGCTTTCTTT
TRBD1 TRBJ2-2 14 TRBV29-1 few CSVGSRGHGGELFF TGCAGCGTTGGTAGCAGGGGGCATGGCGGGGAGCTGTTTTTT
NA TRBJ1-1 13 TRBV6-5 NA CASSRQSGAEAFF TGTGCCAGCAGTAGACAGTCGGGGGCTGAAGCTTTCTTT
NA TRBJ2-5 13 TRBV19 NA CASSNGPQETQYF TGTGCCAGTAGTAATGGACCCCAAGAGACCCAGTACTTC
NA TRBJ2-1 17 TRBV10-3 NA CAISGSEIGRLYNEQFF TGTGCCATCAGTGGATCGGAGATTGGGCGCCTCTACAATGAGCAGTTCTTC